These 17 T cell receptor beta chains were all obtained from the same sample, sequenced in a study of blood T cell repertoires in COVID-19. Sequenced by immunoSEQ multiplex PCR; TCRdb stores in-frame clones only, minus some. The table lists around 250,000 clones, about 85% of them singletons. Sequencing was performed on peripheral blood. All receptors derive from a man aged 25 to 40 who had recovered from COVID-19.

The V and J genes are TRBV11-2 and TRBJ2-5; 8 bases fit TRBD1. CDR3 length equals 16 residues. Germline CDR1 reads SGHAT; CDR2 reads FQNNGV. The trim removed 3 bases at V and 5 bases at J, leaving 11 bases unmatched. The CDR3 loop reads CASSFWTGSVGETQYF. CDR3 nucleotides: TGTGCCAGCAGCTTTTGGACAGGGTCGGTTGGGGAGACCCAGTACTTC.

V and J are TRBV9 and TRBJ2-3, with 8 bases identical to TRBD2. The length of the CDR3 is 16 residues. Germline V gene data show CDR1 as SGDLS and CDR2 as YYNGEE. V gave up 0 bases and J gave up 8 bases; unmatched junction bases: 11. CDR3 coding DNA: TGTGCCAGCAGCGTAGTAGGAGCGGGGGCCTCGGGTACGCAGTATTTT. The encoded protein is CASSVVGAGASGTQYF.

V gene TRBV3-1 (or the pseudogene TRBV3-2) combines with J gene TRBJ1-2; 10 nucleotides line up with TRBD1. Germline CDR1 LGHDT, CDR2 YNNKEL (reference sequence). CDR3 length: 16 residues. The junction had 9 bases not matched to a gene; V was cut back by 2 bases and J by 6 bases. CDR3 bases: TGTGCCAGCAGCCAAAGGTCCAAGACAGGGGGCAATGGCTACACCTTC. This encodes CASSQRSKTGGNGYTF.

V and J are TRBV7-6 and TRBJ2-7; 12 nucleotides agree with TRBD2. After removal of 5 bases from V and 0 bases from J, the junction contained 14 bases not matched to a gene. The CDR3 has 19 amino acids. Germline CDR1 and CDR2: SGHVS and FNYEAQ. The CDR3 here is CASSAQLAGGPTASYEQYF. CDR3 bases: TGTGCCAGCAGCGCCCAACTAGCGGGGGGCCCCACCGCCTCCTACGAGCAGTACTTC. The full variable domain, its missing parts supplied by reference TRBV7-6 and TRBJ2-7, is GAGVSQSPRYKVTKRGQDVALRCDPISGHVSLYWYRQALGQGPEFLTYFNYEAQQDKSGLPNDRFSAERPEGSISTLTIQRTEQRDSAMYRCASSAQLAGGPTASYEQYFGPGTRLTVT.

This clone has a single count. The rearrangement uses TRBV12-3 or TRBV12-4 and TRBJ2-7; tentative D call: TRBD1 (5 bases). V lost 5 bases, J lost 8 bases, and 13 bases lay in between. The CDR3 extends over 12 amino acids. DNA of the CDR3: TGTGCCAGCAGTACCAACAGGTTAAAGCAGTACTTC. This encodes CASSTNRLKQYF.

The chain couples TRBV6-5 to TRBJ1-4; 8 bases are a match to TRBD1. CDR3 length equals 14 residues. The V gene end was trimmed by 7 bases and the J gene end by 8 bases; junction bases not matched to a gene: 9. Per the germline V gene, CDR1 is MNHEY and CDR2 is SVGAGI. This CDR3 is CASIAGQGSEKLFF. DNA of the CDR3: TGTGCCAGCATCGCCGGACAGGGCAGCGAAAAACTGTTTTTT.

CDR3 bases: TGTGCCAGCAGCCTTCACAAGACCGGGGAGCTGTTTTTT. Translation: CASSLHKTGELFF. The chain couples TRBV14 to TRBJ2-2, with no clear D. Trimming took 4 bases from V and 5 from J, leaving 8 bases between them. CDR3 length equals 13 residues. The germline CDR1 and CDR2 sequences are SGHDN and FVKESK.

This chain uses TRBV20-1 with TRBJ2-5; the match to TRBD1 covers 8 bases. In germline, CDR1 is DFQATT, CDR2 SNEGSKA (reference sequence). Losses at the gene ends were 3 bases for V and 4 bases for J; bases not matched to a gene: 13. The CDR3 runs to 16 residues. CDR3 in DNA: TGCAGTGCTAGTTGGTGGTGGACAGGGACACCAGAGACCCAGTACTTC. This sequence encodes CSASWWWTGTPETQYF.

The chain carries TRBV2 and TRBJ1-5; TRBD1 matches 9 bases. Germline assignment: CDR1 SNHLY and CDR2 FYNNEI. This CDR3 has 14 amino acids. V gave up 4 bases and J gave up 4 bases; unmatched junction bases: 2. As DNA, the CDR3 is TGTGCCAGCAGTGGACAGGGGGATAATCAGCCCCAGCATTTT. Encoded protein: CASSGQGDNQPQHF.

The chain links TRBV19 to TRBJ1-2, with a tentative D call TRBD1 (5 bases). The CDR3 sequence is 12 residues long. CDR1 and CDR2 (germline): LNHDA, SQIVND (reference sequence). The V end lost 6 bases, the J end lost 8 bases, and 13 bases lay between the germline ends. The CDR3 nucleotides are TGTGCCAGTAGAACAGGCCTTCACGGCTACACCTTC. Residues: CASRTGLHGYTF.

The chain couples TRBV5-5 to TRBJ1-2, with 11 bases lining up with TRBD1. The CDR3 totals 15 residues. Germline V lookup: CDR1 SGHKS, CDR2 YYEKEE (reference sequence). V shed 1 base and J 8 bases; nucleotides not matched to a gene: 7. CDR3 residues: CASSLPGTGGQGYTF. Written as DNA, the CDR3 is TGTGCCAGCAGCTTGCCCGGGACAGGGGGACAAGGCTACACCTTC.

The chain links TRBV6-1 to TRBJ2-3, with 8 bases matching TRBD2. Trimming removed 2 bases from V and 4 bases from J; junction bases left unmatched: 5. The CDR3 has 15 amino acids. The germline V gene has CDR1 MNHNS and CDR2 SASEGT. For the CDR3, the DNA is TGTGCCAGCAGTGAAATGTCGGGAGGGCCAGATACGCAGTATTTT. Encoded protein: CASSEMSGGPDTQYF.

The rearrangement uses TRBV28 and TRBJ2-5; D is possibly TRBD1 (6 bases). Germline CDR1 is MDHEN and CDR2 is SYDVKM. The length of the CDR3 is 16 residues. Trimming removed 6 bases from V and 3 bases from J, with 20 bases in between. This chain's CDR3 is CASSSNGGRGKETQYF. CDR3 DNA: TGTGCCAGCAGCTCCAATGGGGGCCGGGGTAAAGAGACCCAGTACTTC. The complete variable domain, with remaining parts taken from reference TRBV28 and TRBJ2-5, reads DVKVTQSSRYLVKRTGEKVFLECVQDMDHENMFWYRQDPGLGLRLIYFSYDVKMKEKGDIPEGYSVSREKKERFSLILESASTNQTSMYLCASSSNGGRGKETQYFGPGTRLLVL.

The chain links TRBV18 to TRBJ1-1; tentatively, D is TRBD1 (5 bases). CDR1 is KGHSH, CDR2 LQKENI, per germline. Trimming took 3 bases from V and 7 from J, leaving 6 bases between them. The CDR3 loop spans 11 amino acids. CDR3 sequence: CASSPGLEAFF. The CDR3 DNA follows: TGTGCCAGCTCACCGGGACTTGAAGCTTTCTTT.

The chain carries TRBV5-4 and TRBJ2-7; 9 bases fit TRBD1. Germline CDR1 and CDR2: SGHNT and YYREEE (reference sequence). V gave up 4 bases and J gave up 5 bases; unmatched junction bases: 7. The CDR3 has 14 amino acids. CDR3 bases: TGTGCCAGCAGCCACCGGGACAGGGCCGACGAGCAGTACTTC. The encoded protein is CASSHRDRADEQYF.

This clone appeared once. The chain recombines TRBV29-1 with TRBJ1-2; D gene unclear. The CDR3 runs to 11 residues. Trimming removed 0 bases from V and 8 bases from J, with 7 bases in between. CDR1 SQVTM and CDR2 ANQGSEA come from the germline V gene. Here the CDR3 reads CSVEDRRGYTF. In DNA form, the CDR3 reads TGCAGCGTTGAAGATCGGAGGGGCTACACCTTC.

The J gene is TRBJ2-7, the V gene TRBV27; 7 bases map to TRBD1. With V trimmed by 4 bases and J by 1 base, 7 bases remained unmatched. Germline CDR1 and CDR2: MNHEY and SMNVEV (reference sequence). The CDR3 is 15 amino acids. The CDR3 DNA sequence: TGTGCCAGCAGTTCCTCAACAGGGGTGTCCTACGAGCAGTACTTC. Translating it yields CASSSSTGVSYEQYF.